The clone carrying this TCR beta chain was counted once. Germline V gene data show CDR1 as SGHRS and CDR2 as YFSETQ. This CDR3 has 13 residues. V was pared by 4 bases and J by 9 bases, with 17 bases between. The source of the sample is a study of shared clonotypes between healthy human individuals. TCRdb's copy holds only in-frame clones and misses some; the assay was immunoSEQ multiplex PCR. The sample comprises 2.3 million or so clones, more than 85% of which are singletons, and 0.39% rests with the top ten. Sequencing used naive CD4+ T cells from PBMCs. Subset reported: CD45RA+ positively selected. The receptor's source is a man between 18 and 35 years old in good health. Some clones in this sample may be carry-over from other donors' samples. The gene calls are TRBV5-1 and TRBJ2-7; no firm D call. The CDR3 here is CASSQTNAERQYF. The CDR3 bases are TGCGCCAGCAGCCAAACTAATGCGGAGCGGCAGTACTTC.